This TCR beta chain comes out of a study of T-cell reconstitution after alpha-beta-depleted transplantation in children. Overall study findings and caveats: There were reportedly several hundred expanded graft clones from which alpha-beta T cells came about two months after transplant. Newly produced T cells mostly provided counts and TCRbeta diversity after one year, as hyperexpanded clones declined. TCRbeta diversity was high at day 60 in some patients (a result of surviving recipient T cells and thymic progenitors).

This clonotype was observed many times. Its cognate antigen is unknown. Germline CDR1 and CDR2: SGHNT and YYREEE (reference sequence). The junction had 6 bases not matched to a gene; V was cut back by 3 bases and J by 4 bases. The CDR3 has 17 amino acids. The TCRbeta library incorporated unique molecular identifiers. TCRdb used MiXCR to reprocess the PCR reads, holding one entry per CDR3 protein. The repertoire holds roughly 100,000 distinct CDR3 sequences, with 4.5% to 7.5% as singletons. This TCR derives from a female patient aged 2 to 10 who had a stem cell transplant for Fanconi anemia, so the T cells may come from the graft donor. The genes are TRBV5-4 and TRBJ2-1, with 14 bases lining up with TRBD2. Sequenced material: PBMCs, mostly from graft donor cells, taken 60 days after TCRalphabeta/CD19-depleted stem cell transplant. CDR3 sequence reads: CASSSTGTSGGYNEQFF. The CDR3 region has the DNA TGTGCCAGCAGCTCCACAGGGACTAGCGGGGGATACAATGAGCAGTTCTTC.